What follows are 25 T cell receptor beta chains derived from one specimen sequenced in a study of T-cell memory formation after mild COVID-19. One entry per CDR3 protein, called by TCRdb with MiXCR from the 5' RACE reads. This sample has 280,000 or so distinct CDR3 sequences, with 8% to 10% found just once. The sample taken for sequencing was PBMCs or a T cell subset sorted from them (not recorded which). The receptors stem from a young man who had mild COVID-19 (a few samples of this study predate the infection). Cell type and time point are not known.

The chain joins TRBV7-2 to TRBJ2-1, with 13 positions matching TRBD2. V lost 4 bases and J lost 0; bases outside the gene matches: 9. The CDR3 runs 19 residues. Per germline, CDR1 SGHTA and CDR2 FQGNSA. CDR3 coding DNA: TGTGCCAGCAGCTCCCCCGGGACTAGCGGGGCCCCCTCCTACAATGAGCAGTTCTTC. It is translated as CASSSPGTSGAPSYNEQFF.

This clonotype was seen a few times. V gene TRBV7-9 combines with J gene TRBJ1-4, with D uncertain. With 5 bases removed from V and 10 bases from J, the gap between germline ends came to 14 bases. The germline gives CDR1 SEHNR, CDR2 FQNEAQ (reference sequence). The CDR3 sequence is 13 residues long. The chain's CDR3 is CASSVDALGKLFF. The CDR3 nucleotides read TGTGCCAGCAGCGTCGACGCGTTGGGAAAACTGTTTTTT.

The chain employs TRBV5-6 and TRBJ2-7, with a weak D call TRBD1 (5 bases). This CDR3 has 14 residues. Trimming removed 0 bases from V and 0 bases from J, with 7 bases in between. Germline values: CDR1 SGHDT, CDR2 YYEEEE. The CDR3 sequence: CASSLDRFSYEQYF. CDR3 DNA: TGTGCCAGCAGCTTGGACAGGTTCTCCTACGAGCAGTACTTC.

J is TRBJ2-1 and V is TRBV7-2; D is tentatively TRBD1 or TRBD2 (6 bases each). Germline values: CDR1 SGHTA, CDR2 FQGNSA. Trimming removed 3 bases at V and 7 bases at J, with 13 bases between. The CDR3 totals 14 residues. The CDR3 DNA sequence: TGTGCCAGCAGCTTTGGTGGGGGGCGGAATGAGCAGTTCTTC. As protein: CASSFGGGRNEQFF. The full variable domain, its missing parts supplied by reference TRBV7-2 and TRBJ2-1, is GAGVSQSPSNKVTEKGKDVELRCDPISGHTALYWYRQSLGQGLEFLIYFQGNSAPDKSGLPSDRFSAERTGGSVSTLTIQRTQQEDSAVYLCASSFGGGRNEQFFGPGTRLTVL.

This chain links TRBV25-1 with TRBJ2-5, with unresolved D. The CDR3 loop spans 10 amino acids. Germline V CDR1 and CDR2: MGHDK, SYGVNS. V lost 10 bases, J lost 3 bases, and 6 bases lay in between. The CDR3 reads CANKEETQYF. The CDR3 DNA sequence: TGTGCCAACAAGGAAGAGACCCAGTACTTC.

This clonotype was counted ten times or more. The chain links TRBV20-1 to TRBJ1-2; no clear D gene. Germline loops: CDR1 DFQATT, CDR2 SNEGSKA (reference sequence). Between the trimmed V and J ends, which lost 7 bases and 2 bases, there was a span of 17 bases. CDR3 length: 14 residues. This chain's CDR3 is CSGSDGSRNYGYTF. CDR3 bases: TGCAGTGGCTCAGACGGAAGTAGAAACTATGGCTACACCTTC.

The chain couples TRBV29-1 to TRBJ2-1; 11 nucleotides match TRBD2. The CDR3 covers 16 residues. Germline V lookup: CDR1 SQVTM, CDR2 ANQGSEA. V trimming: 6 bases; J trimming: 9 bases; junction bases outside the gene matches: 16. CDR3 bases: TGCAGCGTCGGGAGTTACTTAGCGGGGGGGCGAGGTGAGCAGTTCTTC. Translating it yields CSVGSYLAGGRGEQFF.

The rearrangement links TRBV6-6 to TRBJ2-7; TRBD2 matches at 15 bases. The CDR3 is 16 residues long. V gave up 5 bases and J gave up 6 bases; unmatched junction bases: 8. Germline V CDR1 and CDR2: MNHNY, SVGAGI (reference sequence). The CDR3 spells CASSPWTSGGAGEQYF. CDR3 nucleotides: TGTGCCAGCAGTCCCTGGACTAGCGGGGGGGCCGGCGAGCAGTACTTC.

The chain joins TRBV20-1 to TRBJ1-2; 7 nucleotides agree with TRBD1. The CDR3 sequence is 14 residues long. V lost 2 bases, J lost 7 bases, and 10 bases stayed unmatched. Germline V lookup: CDR1 DFQATT, CDR2 SNEGSKA (reference sequence). The CDR3 region is CSARYGTAPVGYTF. The CDR3 DNA follows: TGCAGTGCTAGATATGGGACAGCCCCGGTTGGCTACACCTTC.

This clonotype was observed many times. The chain uses TRBV9 and TRBJ2-1, with 10 nucleotides matching TRBD1. V lost 2 bases to trimming and J lost 10 bases; unmatched junction nucleotides: 9. CDR3 length equals 15 residues. The V gene's germline CDR1 is SGDLS and CDR2 YYNGEE. The CDR3 DNA reads as TGTGCCAGCAGCGTCCGGGACAGGGGAGTACCCGAGCAGTTCTTC. This encodes CASSVRDRGVPEQFF. Using reference TRBV9 and TRBJ2-1 for the parts outside the CDR3, the full variable domain is DSGVTQTPKHLITATGQRVTLRCSPRSGDLSVYWYQQSLDQGLQFLIQYYNGEERAKGNILERFSAQQFPDLHSELNLSSLELGDSALYFCASSVRDRGVPEQFFGPGTRLTVL.

The sample holds a few counts of this clonotype. As DNA, the CDR3 is TGCAGCGTTGAGGCTCGATGGACAGTGCAAGAGACCCAGTACTTC. Translating gives CSVEARWTVQETQYF. This sequence joins TRBV29-1 and TRBJ2-5; the D gene is possibly TRBD1 (6 bases). CDR1 and CDR2 from the germline V gene are SQVTM and ANQGSEA. V was pared by 3 bases and J by 2 bases, with 16 bases between. This CDR3 region has 15 residues.

This clonotype has more than one count but fewer than ten. V gene TRBV29-1 combines with J gene TRBJ1-1; 9 positions agree with TRBD1. The CDR3 has 13 amino acids. The junction had 6 bases not matched to a gene; V was cut back by 7 bases and J by 3 bases. Germline V lookup: CDR1 SQVTM, CDR2 ANQGSEA. CDR3 region: CSAGGTGYTEAFF. The CDR3 coding sequence is TGCAGCGCCGGAGGGACAGGGTACACTGAAGCTTTCTTT.

The J gene is TRBJ1-6, the V gene TRBV4-2; no definite D call. The length of the CDR3 is 14 residues. Trimming shortened V by 0 bases and J by 9 bases, and 9 bases separated the two germline ends. Germline V CDR1 and CDR2: LGHNA, YNFKEQ. The CDR3 coding sequence is TGTGCCAGCAGCCAAGAAGAGGGTCGTTCACCCCTCCACTTT. The encoded protein is CASSQEEGRSPLHF.

This clonotype turned up a few times. The chain recombines TRBV7-6 with TRBJ2-1, with D unclear. The CDR3 loop spans 13 amino acids. Trimming stripped 3 bases from V and 6 bases from J, with 9 bases between. Germline V gene lookup returns CDR1 SGHVS and CDR2 FNYEAQ. The CDR3 loop is CASSLSGLNEQFF. DNA of the CDR3: TGTGCCAGCAGCTTGTCCGGTCTCAATGAGCAGTTCTTC. The whole variable domain, remainder taken from reference TRBV7-6 and TRBJ2-1, is GAGVSQSPRYKVTKRGQDVALRCDPISGHVSLYWYRQALGQGPEFLTYFNYEAQQDKSGLPNDRFSAERPEGSISTLTIQRTEQRDSAMYRCASSLSGLNEQFFGPGTRLTVL.

This clonotype occurred many times. The J gene is TRBJ2-1, the V gene TRBV7-9; 7 bases are shared with TRBD2. The CDR3 has 12 residues. Trimming at V came to 5 bases and at J to 10 bases, leaving 5 bases not matched to a gene. CDR1 is SEHNR, CDR2 FQNEAQ, per germline (reference sequence). Written as DNA, the CDR3 is TGTGCCAGCAGCCTAAGCGGGGACGAGCAGTTCTTC. This codes for CASSLSGDEQFF.

This clonotype was picked up many times. The J gene is TRBJ2-3, the V gene TRBV3-1; D ambiguous. CDR3 length: 14 residues. Germline values: CDR1 LGHDT, CDR2 YNNKEL (reference sequence). Between the trimmed V and J ends, which lost 1 base and 0 bases, there was a span of 5 bases. CDR3 coding DNA: TGTGCCAGCAGCCAAGGCCCCAGCACAGATACGCAGTATTTT. Protein product: CASSQGPSTDTQYF.

This clonotype was observed a handful of times. The rearrangement links TRBV4-2 to TRBJ1-2, with D hard to call. V was cut by 0 bases and J by 4 bases, with 9 bases left in between. Germline V gives CDR1 LGHNA, CDR2 YNFKEQ. The CDR3 loop spans 14 amino acids. The CDR3 reads CASSQDAFSYGYTF. The CDR3 bases are TGTGCCAGCAGCCAAGACGCGTTTAGCTATGGCTACACCTTC.

This clonotype was observed many times. The CDR3 sequence: CASSGGQGIETQYF. CDR3 bases: TGCGCCAGCAGCGGCGGACAGGGAATAGAGACCCAGTACTTC. This chain uses TRBV5-1 with TRBJ2-5; 8 nucleotides align to TRBD1. CDR3 length: 14 residues. Germline V lookup: CDR1 SGHRS, CDR2 YFSETQ. Trimming cost V 4 bases and J 4 bases; bases outside gene matches: 6.

This chain connects TRBV7-2 to TRBJ2-7; tentatively, D is TRBD2 (5 bases). Between the trimmed V and J ends, which lost 1 base and 1 base, there was a span of 11 bases. Germline CDR1 SGHTA, CDR2 FQGNSA. The CDR3 length is 15 residues. The CDR3 spells CASSLGGGRSYEQYV. CDR3 bases: TGTGCCAGCAGCTTAGGAGGAGGTCGGTCCTACGAGCAGTACGTC.

The J gene is TRBJ2-1, the V gene TRBV5-1, with D perhaps TRBD1 (5 bases). Germline loops: CDR1 SGHRS, CDR2 YFSETQ. CDR3 length: 14 residues. Trimming removed 1 base from V and 7 bases from J, with 12 bases in between. The CDR3 sequence: CASSLRQPVNEQFF. In nucleotides, the CDR3 is TGCGCCAGCAGCTTGCGACAGCCAGTTAATGAGCAGTTCTTC. Full variable domain (remainder filled in from reference TRBV5-1 and TRBJ2-1): KAGVTQTPRYLIKTRGQQVTLSCSPISGHRSVSWYQQTPGQGLQFLFEYFSETQRNKGNFPGRFSGRQFSNSRSEMNVSTLELGDSALYLCASSLRQPVNEQFFGPGTRLTVL.

This clonotype came up a few times. V is TRBV12-3 or TRBV12-4 and J is TRBJ2-1, with 8 bases matching TRBD2. V lost 3 bases, J lost 9 bases, and 10 bases stayed unmatched. The CDR3 has 15 residues. The CDR3 region has the DNA TGTGCCAGCAGTTTTCTTTACGGGGGGGCAGGTGAGCAGTTCTTC. Protein sequence: CASSFLYGGAGEQFF.

This clonotype was detected a few times. V is TRBV20-1 and J is TRBJ1-1; no reliable D call. CDR3 length: 13 amino acids. Trimming stripped 4 bases from V and 1 base from J, with 10 bases between. The germline gives CDR1 DFQATT, CDR2 SNEGSKA (reference sequence). The CDR3 here is CSAKRESNTEAFF. The CDR3 DNA is TGCAGTGCTAAGAGAGAATCGAACACTGAAGCTTTCTTT.

In its sample, this clonotype was seen many times. The chain links TRBV19 to TRBJ2-7; 8 bases map to TRBD2. Trimming took 7 bases from V and 6 from J; bases not matched to a gene: 14. The CDR3 has 15 amino acids. Germline-derived CDR1 and CDR2 are LNHDA and SQIVND (reference sequence). In nucleotides, the CDR3 is TGTGCCAGTAAGGAGAAGGCTAGCGGGTACGTCGAGCAGTACTTC. Translation: CASKEKASGYVEQYF.

The table lists this clonotype with a few counts. The chain recombines TRBV20-1 with TRBJ2-7; 11 nucleotides agree with TRBD2. Germline CDR1 reads DFQATT; CDR2 reads SNEGSKA (reference sequence). V shed 4 bases and J 5 bases; nucleotides not matched to a gene: 7. This CDR3 spans 14 amino acids. In nucleotides, the CDR3 is TGCAGTGCTAAACTCCCACTAGCGGGGGACGAGCAGTACTTC. Translated: CSAKLPLAGDEQYF.

This clonotype has more than one count but fewer than ten. DNA of the CDR3: TGTGCCAGCAGCTTAGCTGGGGTAGGGCACGGGCAGTTCTTC. Amino acid sequence: CASSLAGVGHGQFF. V and J are TRBV7-9 and TRBJ2-1; D not certain. The CDR3 runs to 14 residues. Per germline, CDR1 SEHNR and CDR2 FQNEAQ (reference sequence). V dropped 0 bases and J dropped 12 bases, with 15 bases sitting between them. Variable domain in full (rest from reference TRBV7-9 and TRBJ2-1): DTGVSQNPRHKITKRGQNVTFRCDPISEHNRLYWYRQTLGQGPEFLTYFQNEAQLEKSRLLSDRFSAERPKGSFSTLEIQRTEQGDSAMYLCASSLAGVGHGQFFGPGTRLTVL.